Listed here are 26 T cell receptor beta chains from one sample, sequenced in a study of glioma-infiltrating T cells after dendritic cell vaccination. The protocol was immunoSEQ multiplex PCR, while the TCRdb copy is restricted to in-frame clones and leaves out a portion. Among some 70,000 clones, roughly four fifths were seen once, and the ten largest hold 9.2%. The starting material was blood, obtained before dendritic cell vaccination. All receptors come from a human donor with glioblastoma.

V gene TRBV5-1 combines with J gene TRBJ2-7, with TRBD2 identical over 9 bases. Germline V gene sequence: CDR1 SGHRS, CDR2 YFSETQ. V was clipped by 0 bases and J by 1 base; unmatched bases: 17. The CDR3 is 20 amino acids. The CDR3 sequence: CASSLAPQISGTSLSYEQYF. CDR3 DNA sequence: TGCGCCAGCAGCTTGGCCCCGCAAATATCCGGGACTAGCCTTTCCTACGAGCAGTACTTC.

The chain links TRBV5-1 to TRBJ2-1; 9 bases line up with TRBD1. The CDR3 is 15 amino acids. Looked up from germline, CDR1 is SGHRS and CDR2 is YFSETQ. The V and J ends lost 4 bases and 2 bases, in that order; junction bases with no gene match: 4. CDR3: CASSRGQGAYNEQFF. DNA of the CDR3: TGCGCCAGCAGCCGGGGACAGGGTGCCTACAATGAGCAGTTCTTC. Based on the CDR3 plus reference TRBV5-1 and TRBJ2-1, the full variable domain is KAGVTQTPRYLIKTRGQQVTLSCSPISGHRSVSWYQQTPGQGLQFLFEYFSETQRNKGNFPGRFSGRQFSNSRSEMNVSTLELGDSALYLCASSRGQGAYNEQFFGPGTRLTVL.

V gene TRBV7-9 combines with J gene TRBJ2-1; 10 nucleotides match TRBD2. The V and J ends lost 5 bases and 7 bases, in that order; junction bases with no gene match: 5. Germline CDR1 and CDR2: SEHNR and FQNEAQ (reference sequence). CDR3 length: 14 amino acids. As DNA, the CDR3 is TGTGCCAGCAGCGCTACTAGCGGGGATAATGAGCAGTTCTTC. Its translation is CASSATSGDNEQFF.

In regard to this clone: A much larger clone lies a single base off, so this may be a read error. The chain links TRBV5-1 to TRBJ2-7, with 7 bases that match TRBD1. Germline V gene data show CDR1 as SGHRS and CDR2 as YFSETQ. The J segment lost 0 bases and the V segment lost 4 bases, leaving 4 bases of the junction unmatched. The CDR3 totals 14 residues. CDR3 amino acids: CASSPRDSSYEQYF. CDR3 bases: TGCGCCAGCAGCCCCCGGGACAGCTCCTACGAGCAGTACTTC.

The sample holds one count of this clone. The CDR3 DNA sequence: TGTGCCAGCTCACCAAGAGAGGGCTCCTCTGGGGCCAACGTCCTGACTTTC. Residues: CASSPREGSSGANVLTF. The rearrangement links TRBV18 to TRBJ2-6; a weak D match, TRBD2 (5 bases). V was cut by 2 bases and J by 0 bases, with 11 bases left in between. This CDR3 region has 17 residues. CDR1 is KGHSH, CDR2 LQKENI, per germline.

The chain joins TRBV5-6 to TRBJ2-5; 7 nucleotides line up with TRBD2. V lost 4 bases to trimming and J lost 4 bases; unmatched junction nucleotides: 4. This CDR3 spans 13 amino acids. CDR1 is SGHDT and CDR2 is YYEEEE in the germline V gene. The CDR3 loop is CASSPWGGETQYF. CDR3 sequence (DNA): TGTGCCAGCAGCCCCTGGGGGGGAGAGACCCAGTACTTC.

The V gene is TRBV28, the J gene TRBJ2-7, with 10 bases that match TRBD1. This CDR3 has 15 amino acids. J gave up 2 bases and V 7 bases, and 8 bases lay outside the gene matches. In germline, CDR1 is MDHEN, CDR2 SYDVKM. The CDR3 coding sequence is TGTGCCAGCACCGGTTCCGGGACAGGGGCCTACGAGCAGTACTTC. Amino acids: CASTGSGTGAYEQYF.

The chain employs TRBV11-3 and TRBJ1-1; a weak D match, TRBD1 (6 bases). V gave up 5 bases and J gave up 1 base, with 8 bases separating them. Germline V gene data show CDR1 as SGHNT and CDR2 as YENEEA. This CDR3 contains 13 residues. The chain's CDR3 is CASSQGRNTEAFF. The DNA of the CDR3 is TGTGCCAGCAGCCAGGGGAGGAACACTGAAGCTTTCTTT. Together with reference TRBV11-3 and TRBJ1-1, the CDR3 gives the full variable domain: EAGVVQSPRYKIIEKKQPVAFWCNPISGHNTLYWYLQNLGQGPELLIRYENEEAVDDSQLPKDRFSAERLKGVDSTLKIQPAELGDSAVYLCASSQGRNTEAFFGQGTRLTVV.

The chain carries TRBV2 and TRBJ1-1; D might be TRBD1 (6 bases). Looked up from germline, CDR1 is SNHLY and CDR2 is FYNNEI. This CDR3 contains 15 residues. The V end was cut by 2 bases, the J end by 1 base, with 11 bases between. CDR3 DNA sequence: TGTGCCAGCAGTGAATATAGGACAGAGAACACTGAAGCTTTCTTT. Its translation is CASSEYRTENTEAFF. Full variable domain (missing parts from reference TRBV2 and TRBJ1-1): EPEVTQTPSHQVTQMGQEVILRCVPISNHLYFYWYRQILGQKVEFLVSFYNNEISEKSEIFDDQFSVERPDGSNFTLKIRSTKLEDSAMYFCASSEYRTENTEAFFGQGTRLTVV.

This clone was detected once. The rearrangement links TRBV18 to TRBJ1-4; TRBD1 is a possible D gene (5 bases). The germline gives CDR1 KGHSH, CDR2 LQKENI. CDR3 length equals 16 residues. The V end was cut by 6 bases, the J end by 8 bases, with 22 bases between. CDR3 in DNA: TGTGCCAGCTCGCGTGATCTGTCGATGCGGGACGAAAAACTGTTTTTT. Its protein is CASSRDLSMRDEKLFF.

The rearrangement links TRBV7-9 to TRBJ1-6, with TRBD1 matching 8 bases. CDR1 and CDR2 (germline): SEHNR, FQNEAQ (reference sequence). The CDR3 length is 14 residues. V lost 5 bases, J lost 10 bases, and 7 bases stayed unmatched. CDR3 bases: TGTGCCAGCAGCCAGGACAGGGAAAGATCACCCCTCCACTTT. Translation: CASSQDRERSPLHF.

The rearrangement links TRBV6-4 to TRBJ1-5; D uncertain. CDR1 MRHNA and CDR2 SNTAGT come from the germline V gene. The CDR3 totals 15 residues. V lost 0 bases to trimming and J lost 3 bases, with 9 bases between them. In DNA form, the CDR3 reads TGTGCCAGCAGTGACTCCGTATGGGCCAATCAGCCCCAGCATTTT. This codes for CASSDSVWANQPQHF.

J is TRBJ2-7 and V is TRBV28, with 8 bases matching TRBD1. CDR1 is MDHEN and CDR2 is SYDVKM in the germline V gene. Trimming took 10 bases from V and 3 from J; bases not matched to a gene: 8. This CDR3 has 13 residues. The CDR3 DNA reads as TGTGCCACCCGACGGACAGGGAACTACGAGCAGTACTTC. Translation gives CATRRTGNYEQYF.

The V and J genes are TRBV28 and TRBJ1-2, with D tentatively TRBD1 (5 bases). CDR1 and CDR2 (germline): MDHEN, SYDVKM. CDR3 length equals 13 residues. V lost 6 bases and J 3 bases, leaving 11 bases between the germline ends. CDR3 sequence reads: CASRWGGDYGYTF. CDR3 nucleotides: TGTGCCAGCAGATGGGGGGGGGACTATGGCTACACCTTC.

This chain uses TRBV7-9 with TRBJ2-5; 7 bases align to TRBD2. Looked up from germline, CDR1 is SEHNR and CDR2 is FQNEAQ (reference sequence). V was pared by 5 bases and J by 5 bases, with 11 bases of the junction left unmatched. There are 15 residues in the CDR3. CDR3 loop: CASSRLAPFGETQYF. CDR3 in DNA: TGTGCCAGCAGCCGACTAGCCCCGTTCGGGGAGACCCAGTACTTC.

The chain carries TRBV7-2 and TRBJ2-1, with a tentative D call TRBD2 (6 bases). Germline V gene lookup returns CDR1 SGHTA and CDR2 FQGNSA. The CDR3 runs 15 residues. Trimming took 5 bases from V and 0 from J, leaving 11 bases between them. This chain's CDR3 is CASSKDGSSYNEQFF. The CDR3 nucleotides read TGTGCCAGCAGCAAAGACGGGAGCTCCTACAATGAGCAGTTCTTC.

This clone was seen more than once but under ten times. V and J are TRBV6-1 and TRBJ1-2; D uncertain. The V end lost 2 bases, the J end lost 4 bases, and 8 bases lay between the germline ends. The CDR3 is made up of 13 amino acids. CDR1 is MNHNS and CDR2 is SASEGT in the germline V gene. The CDR3 DNA reads as TGTGCCAGCAGTGAAACACAGACCTATGGCTACACCTTC. It codes for CASSETQTYGYTF.

The gene calls are TRBV11-2 and TRBJ1-2, with 7 nucleotides matching TRBD1. Per germline, CDR1 SGHAT and CDR2 FQNNGV. The CDR3 has 14 residues. V shed 3 bases, J shed 7 bases, and the junction held 8 bases outside the gene matches. CDR3 residues: CASSFGRGTGGYTF. The CDR3 coding sequence is TGTGCCAGCAGCTTCGGCAGGGGGACGGGTGGCTACACCTTC.

This rearrangement joins TRBV2 to TRBJ2-5; D not certain. The CDR3 has 13 amino acids. Trimming cost V 6 bases and J 3 bases, with 11 bases left between them. CDR1 and CDR2 (germline): SNHLY, FYNNEI. DNA of the CDR3: TGTGCCAGCAGGTACAGCCGCGAAGAGACCCAGTACTTC. Translation gives CASRYSREETQYF.

This rearrangement joins TRBV5-1 to TRBJ1-4; tentatively, D is TRBD1 (5 bases). Trimming cost V 3 bases and J 7 bases, with 13 bases left between them. Germline V gene lookup returns CDR1 SGHRS and CDR2 YFSETQ. The CDR3 extends over 14 amino acids. The CDR3 DNA reads TGCGCCAGCAGCTCTCCGGGGGGTGGTGAAAAACTGTTTTTT. It encodes CASSSPGGGEKLFF.

This chain joins TRBV4-1 and TRBJ2-1; 9 bases fit TRBD2. Germline assignment: CDR1 MGHRA and CDR2 YSYEKL. The J segment lost 8 bases and the V segment lost 0 bases, leaving 8 bases of the junction unmatched. This CDR3 has 16 residues. The CDR3 sequence is CASSQEERGVPHEQFF. The CDR3 bases are TGCGCCAGCAGCCAAGAGGAGCGGGGGGTACCCCATGAGCAGTTCTTC.

V and J are TRBV5-4 and TRBJ2-7; 9 bases map to TRBD1. CDR1 and CDR2 from the germline V gene are SGHNT and YYREEE (reference sequence). J was trimmed by 4 bases and V by 3 bases; bases with no gene match: 11. The CDR3 has 16 residues. The CDR3 DNA follows: TGTGCCAGCAGCTCACCCCGACAGGGGGGGTGGTACGAGCAGTACTTC. The encoded protein is CASSSPRQGGWYEQYF.

The rearrangement links TRBV5-4 to TRBJ2-3, with a tentative D call TRBD1 (6 bases). The CDR3 contains 14 residues. Trimming stripped 5 bases from V and 4 bases from J, with 14 bases between. Germline CDR1 is SGHNT and CDR2 is YYREEE (reference sequence). CDR3 sequence reads: CASRYLGAADTQYF. The CDR3 coding sequence is TGTGCCAGCAGATATCTGGGGGCGGCAGATACGCAGTATTTT. The full variable domain, completed using reference TRBV5-4 and TRBJ2-3, is ETGVTQSPTHLIKTRGQQVTLRCSSQSGHNTVSWYQQALGQGPQFIFQYYREEENGRGNFPPRFSGLQFPNYSSELNVNALELDDSALYLCASRYLGAADTQYFGPGTRLTVL.

This sequence joins TRBV29-1 and TRBJ2-1; perhaps TRBD2 as D (6 bases). Germline CDR1 is SQVTM and CDR2 is ANQGSEA. The CDR3 length is 17 residues. V lost 1 base and J lost 4, with 20 bases in between. The CDR3 region has the DNA TGCAGCGTTGAAGGTCTTCAGCTCGGGACTGATTACAATGAGCAGTTCTTC. Protein sequence: CSVEGLQLGTDYNEQFF.

The chain combines TRBV6-6 with TRBJ1-1; D call uncertain. Per the germline V gene, CDR1 is MNHNY and CDR2 is SVGAGI (reference sequence). This CDR3 contains 16 residues. V lost 0 bases, J lost 1 base, and 12 bases lay in between. CDR3 sequence reads: CASSYSIVLANTEAFF. The CDR3 bases are TGTGCCAGCAGTTACTCGATTGTGCTAGCGAACACTGAAGCTTTCTTT.

J is TRBJ2-7 and V is TRBV19; 7 nucleotides agree with TRBD1. Germline V gene lookup returns CDR1 LNHDA and CDR2 SQIVND (reference sequence). V was clipped by 5 bases and J by 5 bases; unmatched bases: 9. This CDR3 region has 14 residues. The CDR3 loop reads CASSVLQGTDEQYF. CDR3 in DNA: TGTGCCAGTAGTGTACTACAGGGGACGGACGAGCAGTACTTC.